The 17 T cell receptor delta chains presented below share a single source sample, sequenced in a study of Vδ1+ human thymocytes. Whole-study findings and limits: Highly polyclonal TRG and TRD repertoires with Gaussian CDR3 length distributions appeared in thymus.

RNA was extracted from the cells and then reverse transcribed. The CDR3 regions were amplified by multiplex PCR from V-gene primers to a constant-region primer. TCRdb re-called the multiplex PCR reads using CATT. The sample contains about 58,000 delta-chain clones, approximately 15% of which appear only once. Their cognate antigens are unknown. What was sequenced was Vdelta1+ gamma-delta thymocytes from the thymus. Subset meaning: FACS-sorted CD3+ TCRalphabeta- TCRVdelta1+ TCRVdelta2- thymocytes. These TCRs come from a girl less than two years old who had congenital heart surgery.

As regards this clone: The limits of the CDR3 on the DNA are not certain, so only TCRdb's listed CDR3 is given. The chain uses TRDV1 and TRDJ1. The CDR3 contains 15 residues when both ends are counted. Germline V gene lookup returns CDR1 TSWWSYY and CDR2 QGS. This CDR3 reads CALVFGGGPTDKLIF.

This clone was seen more than once but under ten times. This chain joins TRDV1 and TRDJ1; D unclear. Germline V gives CDR1 TSWWSYY, CDR2 QGS. V lost 0 bases to trimming and J lost 6 bases, with 26 bases between them. CDR3 length: 19 amino acids. The CDR3 coding sequence is TGTGCTCTTGGGGAACTGCCCGCTATTATCGCGTTCAGAGGGAATAAACTCATCTTT. This codes for CALGELPAIIAFRGNKLIF.

This clone has more than one count but fewer than ten. The V call is TRDV1, the J call TRDJ1; D may be TRDD3 (7 bases). Trimming removed 0 bases at V and 2 bases at J, with 43 bases between. This CDR3 has 26 residues. Germline values: CDR1 TSWWSYY, CDR2 QGS. In nucleotides, the CDR3 is TGTGCTCTTGGGGAACTTGGGCCCCCCTCCTACGGGCTGGGGGCCCCACTCTCCATCGGAACCGATAAACTCATCTTT. As protein: CALGELGPPSYGLGAPLSIGTDKLIF.

The table lists this clone with a few counts. Sequence at one end of the junction differs from germline and may be a read error. The chain uses TRDV1 and TRDJ1; 10 bases are a match to TRDD3. The V gene's germline CDR1 is TSWWSYY and CDR2 QGS. The CDR3 spans 18 residues. CDR3 loop: CALGAISRGIRWSNKLIF. CDR3 in DNA: TGTGCCCTTGGAGCTATCTCCCGGGGGATACGCTGGAGCAATAAACTCATCTTT.

The chain employs TRDV2 and TRDJ1; D possibly uses TRDD2 or TRDD3 (5 bases each). V dropped 0 bases and J dropped 0 bases, with 19 bases sitting between them. In germline, CDR1 is GEAIGNYY, CDR2 EKD. CDR3 size: 18 residues. CDR3 in DNA: TGTGCCTGTGACACCGGGGGTCGTCCTTTCCTTAACACCGATAAACTCATCTTT. It translates to CACDTGGRPFLNTDKLIF.

This rearrangement joins TRDV1 to TRDJ1; possible D gene TRDD3, 6 bases. V gave up 0 bases and J gave up 0 bases, with 35 bases separating them. There are 24 residues in the CDR3. The germline CDR1 and CDR2 sequences are TSWWSYY and QGS. CDR3 nucleotides: TGTGCTCTTGGGGAACTACGGTGGATGGAACTATTTGGGGGGACTGAGTTGTACACCGATAAACTCATCTTT. Residues: CALGELRWMELFGGTELYTDKLIF.

The table lists this clone with a few counts. The chain uses TRDV1 and TRDJ1, with TRDD3 matching over 8 bases. V trimming: 3 bases; J trimming: 0 bases; junction bases outside the gene matches: 18. Germline-derived CDR1 and CDR2 are TSWWSYY and QGS. The CDR3 length is 20 residues. CDR3 sequence: CALGDDRPIGDTPYTDKLIF. The CDR3, as DNA: TGTGCTCTTGGGGACGATAGACCCATTGGGGATACACCGTACACCGATAAACTCATCTTT.

This chain joins TRDV1 and TRDJ1; the match to TRDD3 covers 8 bases. The CDR3 loop spans 28 amino acids. Germline V gives CDR1 TSWWSYY, CDR2 QGS. The V segment lost 3 bases and the J segment 2 bases; nucleotides outside the gene matches: 44. Here the CDR3 reads CALGEKNYSSSPMVRVLGARGRTDKLIF. As DNA, the CDR3 is TGTGCTCTTGGGGAGAAGAATTATTCTTCTTCCCCCATGGTCCGTGTACTGGGGGCCCGAGGGAGGACCGATAAACTCATCTTT.

The V and J genes are TRDV1 and TRDJ1; 10 nucleotides match TRDD3. V dropped 6 bases and J dropped 3; count of bases not matched to a gene: 7. This CDR3 spans 15 amino acids. Germline V gene lookup returns CDR1 TSWWSYY and CDR2 QGS. Here the CDR3 reads CALGDLGDRSDKLIF. The CDR3 DNA follows: TGTGCTCTTGGAGACCTGGGGGATAGGTCCGATAAACTCATCTTT.

The chain recombines TRDV1 with TRDJ1; possibly TRDD1 for D (5 bases). CDR1 and CDR2 (germline): TSWWSYY, QGS. CDR3 length: 19 residues. Trimming pared 4 bases from V and 0 bases from J, leaving 24 bases between. Here the CDR3 reads CALGVPGTPGAKYTDKLIF. The CDR3 DNA reads as TGTGCTCTTGGGGTCCCGGGTACGCCCGGGGCGAAATACACCGATAAACTCATCTTT.

This chain uses TRDV1 with TRDJ1; the match to TRDD3 covers 10 bases. The ends lost 4 bases at V and 2 bases at J; junction bases unmatched: 22. The CDR3 is 21 residues long. Germline lookup yields CDR1 TSWWSYY and CDR2 QGS. This CDR3 reads CALGVQTPTGGYAGRTDKLIF. The CDR3 coding sequence is TGTGCTCTTGGGGTTCAAACCCCTACAGGGGGATACGCGGGAAGGACCGATAAACTCATCTTT.

In its sample, this clone was seen a few times. This chain links TRDV1 with TRDJ1; tentative D call: TRDD3 (6 bases). Germline V gene lookup returns CDR1 TSWWSYY and CDR2 QGS. This CDR3 comprises 13 residues. The V end lost 1 base, the J end lost 8 bases, and 11 bases lay between the germline ends. The CDR3 sequence is CALGEPSWGKLIF. The CDR3 bases are TGTGCTCTTGGGGAACCTTCATGGGGGAAACTCATCTTT.

This rearrangement joins TRDV1 to TRDJ1; 12 positions agree with TRDD3. With V trimmed by 1 base and J by 6 bases, 18 bases remained unmatched. Germline V gene data show CDR1 as TSWWSYY and CDR2 as QGS. The CDR3 extends over 20 amino acids. The CDR3 sequence is CALGEQPTILTGGYFYKLIF. Written as DNA, the CDR3 is TGTGCTCTTGGGGAACAGCCTACAATCCTTACTGGGGGATACTTTTATAAACTCATCTTT.

This clone came up a few times. The chain recombines TRDV2 with TRDJ1; 12 positions agree with TRDD3. The ends lost 0 bases at V and 1 base at J; junction bases unmatched: 20. Germline V gene lookup returns CDR1 GEAIGNYY and CDR2 EKD. This CDR3 comprises 22 residues. The CDR3 sequence: CACDTSFPSLCTGGYSTDKLIF. The CDR3 DNA sequence: TGTGCCTGTGACACCTCATTTCCTTCCCTCTGTACTGGGGGATACTCCACCGATAAACTCATCTTT.

Worth noting for this clone: Other DNA sequences in this specimen translate into the identical CDR3. V usage is TRAV29/DV5 and J usage is TRDJ1; weak D call: TRDD2 (6 bases). The length of the CDR3 is 20 residues. The germline CDR1 and CDR2 sequences are NSMFDY and ISSIKDK. With 1 base removed from V and 4 bases from J, the gap between germline ends came to 32 bases. The CDR3 here is CAASTCLPSPSGLRNDKLIF. The CDR3 DNA follows: TGTGCAGCAAGCACTTGCCTTCCCAGTCCGTCTGGGTTGCGGAACGATAAACTCATCTTT.

This clone was picked up a small number of times. The chain employs TRDV1 and TRDJ1; TRDD2 agrees at 9 bases. This CDR3 contains 22 residues. CDR1 and CDR2 from the germline V gene are TSWWSYY and QGS. V lost 3 bases, J lost 1 base, and 24 bases stayed unmatched. CDR3: CALGEPPNLPTCDTLCTDKLIF. The CDR3 DNA sequence: TGTGCTCTTGGGGAGCCTCCCAACCTTCCTACTTGCGATACGCTCTGCACCGATAAACTCATCTTT.

The chain uses TRDV1 and TRDJ1; 7 positions agree with TRDD3. Germline V gene data show CDR1 as TSWWSYY and CDR2 as QGS. Trimming removed 4 bases from V and 0 bases from J; junction bases left unmatched: 20. This CDR3 region has 20 residues. Here the CDR3 DNA reads TGTGCTCTTGGGGTCAGGACCTTCTTACCACCGGGGGGATACACCGATAAACTCATCTTT. Residues: CALGVRTFLPPGGYTDKLIF.